This T cell receptor (beta chain) comes out of a study of blood T cell repertoires in COVID-19. The V gene's germline CDR1 is MNHEY and CDR2 SMNVEV (reference sequence). V dropped 6 bases and J dropped 4 bases, with 16 bases sitting between them. The CDR3 has 15 residues. As handled by the study authors: Amplification of reference gene primers provided the estimated nucleated cell counts. Data came from immunoSEQ multiplex PCR; TCRdb stores just in-frame clones and leaves some out. That table gives V, J and clone size, and the DNA gave D and trimming. Here the sample spans roughly 110,000 clones, 80% to 90% being singletons.

What was sequenced was peripheral blood. The chain recombines TRBV27 with TRBJ1-5; D remains ambiguous. The TCR sequence derives from a middle-aged man with active or convalescent COVID-19. The CDR3 region has the DNA TGTGCCAGCAGCTTCCTCCCCCCGGGGAATCAGCCCCAGCATTTT. Its protein product is CASSFLPPGNQPQHF.